Listed here are 10 T cell receptor beta chains from one sample, sequenced in a study of blood T cell repertoires in COVID-19. Data came from immunoSEQ multiplex PCR; TCRdb stores just in-frame clones and leaves some out. Among roughly 130,000 clones listed, about 92% were seen once. The sequenced sample was peripheral blood. The receptors here all came from a man aged 45-60 years with active COVID-19.

V gene TRBV5-1 combines with J gene TRBJ2-7; 9 bases are shared with TRBD1. The J segment lost 5 bases and the V segment lost 0 bases, leaving 9 bases of the junction unmatched. Germline CDR1 and CDR2: SGHRS and YFSETQ. The CDR3 sequence is 16 residues long. CDR3 residues: CASSLEPGQGFHEQYF. The CDR3, as DNA: TGCGCCAGCAGCTTGGAACCGGGACAGGGATTCCACGAGCAGTACTTC.

The chain couples TRBV6-2 or TRBV6-3 to TRBJ1-6; 7 nucleotides align to TRBD1. CDR1 is MNHEY, CDR2 SVGEGT, per germline. Trimming removed 5 bases from V and 9 bases from J; junction bases left unmatched: 10. The length of the CDR3 is 15 residues. CDR3 residues: CASSQTGQSISPLHF. DNA for the CDR3: TGTGCCAGCAGTCAAACGGGACAGTCAATTTCACCCCTCCACTTT.

The chain joins TRBV5-4 to TRBJ1-2; maybe TRBD1 (5 bases). CDR1 is SGHNT and CDR2 is YYREEE in the germline V gene (reference sequence). The CDR3 covers 15 residues. The V and J ends lost 0 bases and 2 bases respectively, with 11 bases between them. The CDR3, as DNA: TGTGCCAGCAGCTTGGTAGGGGCAGGGAACTATGGCTACACCTTC. It is translated as CASSLVGAGNYGYTF.

The V gene is TRBV2, the J gene TRBJ1-4; D is perhaps TRBD1 (5 bases). Looked up from germline, CDR1 is SNHLY and CDR2 is FYNNEI. Trimming stripped 7 bases from V and 12 bases from J, with 12 bases between. There are 11 residues in the CDR3. The CDR3 nucleotides are TGTGCCAGCACTGGAGTGACAGAACTGTTTTTT. Translating gives CASTGVTELFF.

V usage is TRBV19 and J usage is TRBJ1-1; D is possibly TRBD1 (5 bases). The length of the CDR3 is 14 residues. V lost 3 bases and J 7 bases, leaving 15 bases between the germline ends. Per the germline V gene, CDR1 is LNHDA and CDR2 is SQIVND (reference sequence). The CDR3: CASSIGGSSLEAFF. CDR3 nucleotide sequence: TGTGCCAGTAGTATTGGGGGGAGCAGCCTTGAAGCTTTCTTT.

The CDR3 sequence is CASSQDRNLGQGNEKLFF. In nucleotides, the CDR3 is TGTGCCAGCAGCCAAGATCGAAATTTGGGACAGGGTAATGAAAAACTGTTTTTT. The chain combines TRBV3-1 (or the pseudogene TRBV3-2) with TRBJ1-4, with 9 bases fitting TRBD1. This CDR3 is 18 amino acids long. CDR1 and CDR2 (germline): LGHDT, YNNKEL (reference sequence). V lost 0 bases to trimming and J lost 4 bases; unmatched junction nucleotides: 9.

This sequence joins TRBV6-5 and TRBJ2-7; TRBD1 might be the D (5 bases). Germline-derived CDR1 and CDR2 are MNHEY and SVGAGI. The CDR3 consists of 13 residues. Trimming took 7 bases from V and 3 from J, leaving 13 bases between them. The chain's CDR3 is CASTRNRYYEQYV. The CDR3 region has the DNA TGTGCCAGCACCCGAAACAGGTACTACGAGCAGTACGTC.

This clone has a single count. The chain uses TRBV4-1 and TRBJ2-1; 12 bases line up with TRBD2. V was pared by 2 bases and J by 4 bases, with 0 bases of the junction left unmatched. Per the germline V gene, CDR1 is MGHRA and CDR2 is YSYEKL. CDR3 length: 15 residues. The CDR3 DNA reads as TGCGCCAGCAGCCAACTAGCGGGGGGGTACAATGAGCAGTTCTTC. This translates into CASSQLAGGYNEQFF.

The chain employs TRBV11-2 and TRBJ2-2, with TRBD1 matching 8 bases. This CDR3 has 16 amino acids. The V and J ends lost 4 bases and 5 bases, in that order; junction bases with no gene match: 9. Germline V gene data show CDR1 as SGHAT and CDR2 as FQNNGV. The CDR3 DNA reads TGTGCCAGCAGCTCCACCGGGACAGGAGGTACCGGGGAGCTGTTTTTT. Encoded protein: CASSSTGTGGTGELFF.

The chain combines TRBV6-5 with TRBJ1-5; D not resolved. This CDR3 region has 14 residues. The V gene lost 6 bases and the J gene lost 3 bases, with 12 bases spanning the gap. CDR1 is MNHEY, CDR2 SVGAGI, per germline. The CDR3 loop is CASRVVNSNQPQHF. The CDR3 DNA reads TGTGCCAGCAGGGTAGTGAATTCCAATCAGCCCCAGCATTTT.